This entry lists 26 T cell receptor beta chains sequenced from one sample in a study of blood T cell repertoires in COVID-19. Measured with immunoSEQ multiplex PCR; TCRdb has only the in-frame clones, and not every one. The sample has tens of thousands of clones, around four fifths seen once. The sequenced sample consisted of peripheral blood. Every receptor here comes from a human donor in a cohort sampled during active COVID-19.

The rearrangement uses TRBV19 and TRBJ1-3, with D possibly TRBD1 on 5 matching bases. Trimming shortened V by 7 bases and J by 4 bases, and 11 bases separated the two germline ends. CDR1 is LNHDA and CDR2 is SQIVND in the germline V gene (reference sequence). The length of the CDR3 is 13 residues. CDR3 DNA sequence: TGTGCCAGTACCCCGGGACTCGGAAACACCATATATTTT. Its protein product is CASTPGLGNTIYF.

This rearrangement joins TRBV30 to TRBJ2-3; D is possibly TRBD1 (6 bases). The CDR3 consists of 13 residues. Per germline, CDR1 GTSNPN and CDR2 SVGIG (reference sequence). V lost 5 bases, J lost 4 bases, and 13 bases lay in between. The CDR3 protein is CAWDRTSPDTQYF. The CDR3 DNA is TGTGCCTGGGACAGGACCTCCCCAGATACGCAGTATTTT.

The chain carries TRBV4-2 and TRBJ2-5; the D gene is possibly TRBD2 (6 bases). This CDR3 contains 15 residues. With 5 bases removed from V and 4 bases from J, the gap between germline ends came to 17 bases. The germline V gene encodes CDR1 LGHNA and CDR2 YNFKEQ. CDR3 residues: CASSSGTRRSETQYF. The CDR3, as DNA: TGTGCCAGCAGCAGTGGGACTCGCCGCTCAGAGACCCAGTACTTC.

The chain employs TRBV29-1 and TRBJ1-5; 7 bases line up with TRBD1. The V gene end was trimmed by 6 bases and the J gene end by 2 bases; junction bases not matched to a gene: 7. Germline V CDR1 and CDR2: SQVTM, ANQGSEA. The CDR3 has 14 residues. DNA of the CDR3: TGCAGCGTCGCGATAGGACAGGGCAATCAGCCCCAGCATTTT. Translated: CSVAIGQGNQPQHF. Complete variable domain (other parts from reference TRBV29-1 and TRBJ1-5): SAVISQKPSRDICQRGTSLTIQCQVDSQVTMMFWYRQQPGQSLTLIATANQGSEATYESGFVIDKFPISRPNLTFSTLTVSNMSPEDSSIYLCSVAIGQGNQPQHFGDGTRLSIL.

The chain carries TRBV19 and TRBJ2-1; the D gene is possibly TRBD2 (5 bases). V was shortened by 7 bases and J by 6 bases, with 10 bases between the two germline ends. Germline V lookup: CDR1 LNHDA, CDR2 SQIVND (reference sequence). The CDR3 extends over 12 amino acids. The CDR3 loop is CASNDGVNEQFF. DNA of the CDR3: TGTGCCAGTAACGACGGGGTCAATGAGCAGTTCTTC.

This chain connects TRBV2 to TRBJ2-7; weak D call: TRBD2 (6 bases). The V and J ends lost 6 bases and 4 bases respectively, with 13 bases between them. This CDR3 comprises 13 residues. Germline V lookup: CDR1 SNHLY, CDR2 FYNNEI. CDR3 residues: CASRQGLWYEQYF. The CDR3 region has the DNA TGTGCCAGCAGGCAGGGACTTTGGTACGAGCAGTACTTC. Full variable domain (outside the CDR3, taken from reference TRBV2 and TRBJ2-7): EPEVTQTPSHQVTQMGQEVILRCVPISNHLYFYWYRQILGQKVEFLVSFYNNEISEKSEIFDDQFSVERPDGSNFTLKIRSTKLEDSAMYFCASRQGLWYEQYFGPGTRLTVT.

The CDR3 protein is CASSYSGGPNTEAFF. Written as DNA, the CDR3 is TGTGCCAGCAGTTACTCGGGGGGACCGAACACTGAAGCTTTCTTT. The gene calls are TRBV6-5 and TRBJ1-1; perhaps TRBD1 as D (5 bases). The CDR3 extends over 15 amino acids. Germline CDR1 and CDR2: MNHEY and SVGAGI. V was clipped by 0 bases and J by 1 base, with 9 bases between them.

This rearrangement joins TRBV19 to TRBJ1-4; 8 nucleotides line up with TRBD1. Per germline, CDR1 LNHDA and CDR2 SQIVND (reference sequence). J lost 8 bases, V lost 3 bases, and 8 bases had no gene match. This CDR3 is 15 amino acids long. The CDR3 sequence: CASSISTGEAEKLFF. The CDR3 DNA reads as TGTGCCAGTAGTATCTCGACAGGGGAGGCCGAAAAACTGTTTTTT.

The V and J genes are TRBV2 and TRBJ1-2; 11 nucleotides agree with TRBD1. V shed 1 base, J shed 5 bases, and the junction held 3 bases outside the gene matches. The CDR3 covers 15 residues. Germline V gives CDR1 SNHLY, CDR2 FYNNEI. Here the CDR3 DNA reads TGTGCCAGCAGTGAAGAGGGACAGGGGGGGTATGGCTACACCTTC. Translated: CASSEEGQGGYGYTF.

V gene TRBV19 combines with J gene TRBJ1-2; 10 bases align to TRBD1. Germline V lookup: CDR1 LNHDA, CDR2 SQIVND (reference sequence). This CDR3 has 17 residues. With 3 bases clipped from V and 5 bases from J, the junction kept 12 bases outside the gene matches. Written as DNA, the CDR3 is TGTGCCAGTAGTATGGCTATCGCCGGGACAGGGGTATATGGCTACACCTTC. Translated: CASSMAIAGTGVYGYTF.

This chain connects TRBV18 to TRBJ1-3; D possibly corresponds to TRBD1 (6 bases). The CDR3 is 16 residues long. The V gene lost 2 bases and the J gene lost 0 bases, with 11 bases spanning the gap. From germline, CDR1 is KGHSH and CDR2 LQKENI. The CDR3 here is CASSPEGVHSGNTIYF. The CDR3 DNA follows: TGTGCCAGCTCACCAGAGGGGGTGCACTCTGGAAACACCATATATTTT.

The chain is built from TRBV19 and TRBJ1-1; 7 bases match TRBD1. The V gene's germline CDR1 is LNHDA and CDR2 SQIVND (reference sequence). V gave up 8 bases and J gave up 5 bases; unmatched junction bases: 11. The CDR3 sequence is 14 residues long. CDR3 region: CASYRQGMLTEAFF. DNA for the CDR3: TGTGCCAGTTATAGACAGGGTATGTTGACTGAAGCTTTCTTT.

This clone was seen just once. This rearrangement joins TRBV5-1 to TRBJ1-1; D not certain. This CDR3 is built from 13 residues. Trimming stripped 0 bases from V and 4 bases from J, with 7 bases between. Germline values: CDR1 SGHRS, CDR2 YFSETQ. The CDR3: CASSLDLGTEAFF. As DNA, the CDR3 is TGCGCCAGCAGCTTGGATCTCGGCACTGAAGCTTTCTTT. Complete variable domain (other parts from reference TRBV5-1 and TRBJ1-1): KAGVTQTPRYLIKTRGQQVTLSCSPISGHRSVSWYQQTPGQGLQFLFEYFSETQRNKGNFPGRFSGRQFSNSRSEMNVSTLELGDSALYLCASSLDLGTEAFFGQGTRLTVV.

This rearrangement joins TRBV5-1 to TRBJ1-5, with 8 bases that match TRBD1. The V gene's germline CDR1 is SGHRS and CDR2 YFSETQ. V was clipped by 3 bases and J by 2 bases; unmatched bases: 1. CDR3 length equals 14 residues. In DNA, the CDR3 is TGCGCCAGCAGCTCGACAGGGGGCAATCAGCCCCAGCATTTT. Its protein product is CASSSTGGNQPQHF.

V gene TRBV5-4 combines with J gene TRBJ1-2, with unresolved D. The CDR3 is 11 residues long. Germline V gene data show CDR1 as SGHNT and CDR2 as YYREEE (reference sequence). V was clipped by 3 bases and J by 10 bases, with 10 bases between them. Written as DNA, the CDR3 is TGTGCCAGCAGCTACGACTTTGACTACACCTTC. Amino acid sequence: CASSYDFDYTF.

The rearrangement joins TRBV7-3 to TRBJ1-1, with no clear D. Germline V gene sequence: CDR1 SGHTA, CDR2 FQGTGA. This CDR3 is built from 15 residues. V lost 0 bases, J lost 1 base, and 9 bases lay in between. This chain's CDR3 is CASSLTAERNTEAFF. The CDR3 coding sequence is TGTGCCAGCAGCTTAACGGCAGAGCGGAACACTGAAGCTTTCTTT.

V is TRBV19 and J is TRBJ1-1, with D perhaps matching TRBD1 (6 bases). Trimming stripped 4 bases from V and 1 base from J, with 13 bases between. The germline V gene has CDR1 LNHDA and CDR2 SQIVND (reference sequence). The CDR3 length is 15 residues. CDR3 in amino acids: CASSTWTDKNTEAFF. In DNA, the CDR3 is TGTGCCAGTAGTACCTGGACAGATAAGAACACTGAAGCTTTCTTT. The whole variable domain, remainder taken from reference TRBV19 and TRBJ1-1, is DGGITQSPKYLFRKEGQNVTLSCEQNLNHDAMYWYRQDPGQGLRLIYYSQIVNDFQKGDIAEGYSVSREKKESFPLTVTSAQKNPTAFYLCASSTWTDKNTEAFFGQGTRLTVV.

This sequence joins TRBV6-5 and TRBJ2-4, with TRBD1 matching 7 bases. Germline V CDR1 and CDR2: MNHEY, SVGAGI. The CDR3 length is 13 residues. Losses at the gene ends were 4 bases for V and 6 bases for J; bases not matched to a gene: 3. The CDR3: CASSSRDRNIQYF. The CDR3 bases are TGTGCCAGCAGTTCCCGGGACAGAAACATTCAGTACTTC.

This clone was counted only a few times. CDR3 in amino acids: CASSPTVNQPQHF. CDR3 nucleotides: TGTGCCAGCAGCCCGACAGTCAATCAGCCCCAGCATTTT. This chain connects TRBV7-2 to TRBJ1-5; perhaps TRBD1 as D (5 bases). The germline V and J ends were trimmed by 5 bases and 3 bases, with 8 bases remaining between them. This CDR3 region has 13 residues. Germline V CDR1 and CDR2: SGHTA, FQGNSA.

The rearrangement uses TRBV5-1 and TRBJ1-1; the D gene is possibly TRBD1 (6 bases). Germline CDR1 SGHRS, CDR2 YFSETQ. The V end lost 7 bases, the J end lost 1 base, and 11 bases lay between the germline ends. This CDR3 comprises 13 residues. The CDR3 DNA sequence: TGCGCCAGCCGACCGACAGGGAACACTGAAGCTTTCTTT. This sequence encodes CASRPTGNTEAFF.

The genes are TRBV29-1 and TRBJ1-1, with a weak D call TRBD1 (6 bases). From germline, CDR1 is SQVTM and CDR2 ANQGSEA. Trimming stripped 4 bases from V and 10 bases from J, with 13 bases between. This CDR3 comprises 11 residues. The CDR3 region has the DNA TGCAGCGTTGGAGGCGGGGGCCTAGCTTTCTTT. Protein: CSVGGGGLAFF.

The chain uses TRBV5-4 and TRBJ2-5, with 8 bases lining up with TRBD2. There are 15 residues in the CDR3. J was trimmed by 4 bases and V by 7 bases; bases with no gene match: 12. Germline V gene data show CDR1 as SGHNT and CDR2 as YYREEE (reference sequence). The CDR3 DNA reads as TGTGCCAGCCATGAGCAGCGGGGGACCCCAGAGACCCAGTACTTC. Its protein product is CASHEQRGTPETQYF.

This chain uses TRBV6-5 with TRBJ1-5; 8 bases line up with TRBD1. V shed 6 bases, J shed 3 bases, and the junction held 7 bases outside the gene matches. The CDR3 totals 15 residues. The germline V gene has CDR1 MNHEY and CDR2 SVGAGI. The CDR3 loop reads CASSTGQGFNQPQHF. CDR3 DNA sequence: TGTGCCAGCAGCACCGGACAGGGCTTCAATCAGCCCCAGCATTTT.

This clone was seen a handful of times. The chain links TRBV12-1 to TRBJ2-7; the D call in the table, TRBD1, was not verified against the DNA. TRBV12-1 is a pseudogene locus. The CDR3 runs 14 residues. The CDR3 bases are TGTGCCAGCAGCTTTGGTAGGACAGCAAACGAGCAGTACTTC. This encodes CASSFGRTANEQYF.

The chain carries TRBV5-1 and TRBJ2-1; 8 nucleotides align to TRBD2. Losses at the gene ends were 0 bases for V and 5 bases for J; bases not matched to a gene: 7. In germline, CDR1 is SGHRS, CDR2 YFSETQ. The CDR3 contains 16 residues. CDR3 coding DNA: TGCGCCAGCAGCTTGGGTCCGGGACTAGGTAACAATGAGCAGTTCTTC. This codes for CASSLGPGLGNNEQFF.

The CDR3 loop reads CASSERVNQPQHF. Written as DNA, the CDR3 is TGTGCCAGCAGTGAACGGGTCAATCAGCCCCAGCATTTT. The chain couples TRBV6-1 to TRBJ1-5; D is ambiguous. This CDR3 comprises 13 residues. V was cut by 2 bases and J by 3 bases, with 5 bases left in between. Germline V gene sequence: CDR1 MNHNS, CDR2 SASEGT.